The 15 T cell receptor beta chains listed next were all sequenced from one sample in a study of monozygotic twins with inflammatory bowel disease. TCRdb re-called the 5' RACE reads and shows each CDR3 protein once, DNA omitted. The data include around 100,000 distinct CDR3 sequences; the top ten clones carry about 2%. The source material was blood. Source of these receptors: a human donor with ulcerative colitis or Crohn's disease, or a healthy co-twin of an affected twin (not recorded which).

The rearrangement uses TRBV29-1 and TRBJ2-7; the D gene TCRdb calls, TRBD1, cannot be checked with no DNA. There are 12 residues in the CDR3. Germline CDR1 SQVTM, CDR2 ANQGSEA. This CDR3 reads CSVSGTGYEQYF.

The chain links TRBV7-9 to TRBJ1-5; TCRdb returns TRBD1, unconfirmable since there is no DNA. The CDR3 runs 16 residues. Germline V gives CDR1 SEHNR, CDR2 FQNEAQ (reference sequence). The CDR3 here is CASSPGGGVKNQPQHF.

This rearrangement joins TRBV12-3 or TRBV12-4 to TRBJ2-3; without DNA, the TCRdb call of TRBD1 cannot be checked. This CDR3 spans 17 amino acids. Here the CDR3 reads CASSSLDDRENTDTQYF.

The rearrangement uses TRBV7-9 and TRBJ1-1; the D gene TCRdb calls, TRBD1, cannot be checked with no DNA. This CDR3 comprises 14 residues. Germline CDR1 SEHNR, CDR2 FQNEAQ (reference sequence). CDR3: CASSLDRRNTEAFF.

The chain's CDR3 is CASSFQGGGAGSPLHF. The chain joins TRBV5-1 to TRBJ1-6; TCRdb proposes TRBD1, but this gene call is untestable without DNA. The CDR3 has 16 amino acids. The germline V gene encodes CDR1 SGHRS and CDR2 YFSETQ.

The chain joins TRBV11-2 to TRBJ2-7; TCRdb selects TRBD1, and the lack of DNA leaves this call unchecked. This CDR3 spans 13 amino acids. The germline V gene has CDR1 SGHAT and CDR2 FQNNGV. The CDR3 is CASRRGQSYEQYF.

The chain carries TRBV7-9 and TRBJ2-5; TCRdb picks TRBD2, but there is no DNA to check that call. The CDR3 length is 14 residues. Germline CDR1 reads SEHNR; CDR2 reads FQNEAQ (reference sequence). CDR3 sequence: CASSPGLQKETQYF. Complete variable domain (other parts from reference TRBV7-9 and TRBJ2-5): DTGVSQNPRHKITKRGQNVTFRCDPISEHNRLYWYRQTLGQGPEFLTYFQNEAQLEKSRLLSDRFSAERPKGSFSTLEIQRTEQGDSAMYLCASSPGLQKETQYFGPGTRLLVL.

This sequence joins TRBV10-1 and TRBJ2-7; the D gene TCRdb calls, TRBD2, cannot be checked with no DNA. The CDR3 runs 15 residues. CDR1 is WNHNN and CDR2 is SYGVQD in the germline V gene (reference sequence). CDR3 region: CASSLGLAKDDEQYF.

The rearrangement links TRBV5-5 to TRBJ2-3; lacking DNA, the TRBD1 call made by TCRdb goes unchecked. The CDR3 loop spans 16 amino acids. Germline V CDR1 and CDR2: SGHKS, YYEKEE (reference sequence). The CDR3 region is CASSDAQSFSTDTQYF.

The J gene is TRBJ2-1, the V gene TRBV18. The germline CDR1 and CDR2 sequences are KGHSH and LQKENI. The length of the CDR3 is 14 residues. The CDR3 protein is CASSPQDGYNEQFF.

This chain uses TRBV20-1 with TRBJ2-4. The CDR3 extends over 15 amino acids. The germline V gene encodes CDR1 DFQATT and CDR2 SNEGSKA (reference sequence). CDR3 sequence reads: CSARISSVAKNIQYF.

The chain uses TRBV24-1 and TRBJ2-2; TCRdb's D call, TRBD1, is unchecked because there is no DNA. Germline V gene sequence: CDR1 KGHDR, CDR2 SFDVKD. The length of the CDR3 is 15 residues. CDR3 residues: CATSDLTGNTGELFF.

This sequence joins TRBV6-6 and TRBJ2-5; with no DNA, the TCRdb D assignment of TRBD1 cannot be verified. This CDR3 has 14 residues. The germline V gene encodes CDR1 MNHNY and CDR2 SVGAGI (reference sequence). CDR3 region: CASTEGTGVETQYF.

CDR3 sequence: CSVSRWGSGELFF. The chain uses TRBV29-1 and TRBJ2-2; the TCRdb D gene call, TRBD1, has no DNA to confirm it. Germline-derived CDR1 and CDR2 are SQVTM and ANQGSEA. CDR3 length: 13 amino acids.

The rearrangement joins TRBV7-8 to TRBJ2-6; the TCRdb call, TRBD1, lacks DNA for checking. The CDR3 spans 17 residues. CDR1 SGHVS and CDR2 FQNEAQ come from the germline V gene. The CDR3: CASSSIGGQAGANVLTF.